This T cell receptor beta chain was found in a study of cytomegalovirus exposure and HLA in healthy donors. Across the whole study: Genotyping of more than 300 donors showed that approximately 83% belonged to the Caucasian-associated ancestry cluster. Points from the study as a whole: The authors confirmed in vitro that a few CMV-associated chains were specific for CMV antigens.

Turning to this clone: What it recognizes is unknown.

In the PCR, 60 Vbeta and 13 Jbeta primers were used. The repertoire was sequenced with immunoSEQ multiplex PCR; TCRdb's copy has only in-frame clones and lacks some. The sample has about 300,000 clones, 75% to 90% seen once. In germline, CDR1 is SGHTA, CDR2 FQGTGA. V lost 5 bases and J lost 2, with 8 bases in between. This CDR3 is 13 amino acids long. The chain carries TRBV7-3 and TRBJ2-3; TRBD2 is a possible D gene (5 bases). This clonotype originated in a man between 40 and 49 years old in good health and CMV-seropositive. Sequencing was performed on PBMCs. In DNA form, the CDR3 reads TGTGCCAGCAGCCCGGGGAACACAGATACGCAGTATTTT. Translated: CASSPGNTDTQYF. Together with reference TRBV7-3 and TRBJ2-3, the CDR3 gives the full variable domain: GAGVSQTPSNKVTEKGKYVELRCDPISGHTALYWYRQSLGQGPEFLIYFQGTGAADDSGLPNDRFFAVRPEGSVSTLKIQRTERGDSAVYLCASSPGNTDTQYFGPGTRLTVL.